The subject of this entry is one T cell receptor (beta chain). No cognate antigen has been identified for it. No per-base quality is available; no much larger clone lies one base away. The data were obtained in a study of shared clonotypes between healthy human individuals (dated by TCRdb to the early 2020s). With respect to the entire study: The cohort included a few men and a couple of women between 18 and 49 years of age. To estimate repertoire size and how much clonotype sharing occurs between individuals, the study deeply sequenced the blood TCR repertoires of 4 to 6 healthy adults. Libraries were prepared and TCR repertoires were sequenced by different laboratories using diverse techniques, in order to increase sequencing depth and limit assay-specific biases. For each donor, CD4 naive and CD4 memory were each given three plates, CD8 naive was given two plates, and CD8 memory was given one plate. Per donor, leukapheresis produced somewhere between about 0.85 and 8.9 billion PBMCs.

Broader findings and caveats from the paper: Incomplete sequencing was indicated by rarefaction of sorted-subset datasets, despite the large sequencing depth. Pairwise subsampling led to the expectation that sequencing depth would affect the degree of clonotype sharing among donors. Only blood was sampled, and tissue TCR repertoires likely differ from those in blood. Across four donors, around 5% of naive CD4, approximately 3.5% of naive CD8, about 2.3% of memory CD4, and 0.4% of memory CD8 clonotypes were shared. Higher generation probabilities were observed for clonotypes shared by all four sorted-subset donors than for non-shared clonotypes. Because the study included a small number of donors, the genetic and exposure-history diversity represented was limited. Naive subsets generally had larger estimated clonotype richness than memory subsets.

Reading from cysteine to phenylalanine, the CDR3 counts 15 amino acids. This entry keeps only the CDR3 DNA: 45 bases, framed from base 1. V is cut by 5 bases and J by 4 bases, and the space between the germline ends is 15 bases. CDR1 and CDR2 were assigned from the germline V gene as MDHEN and SYDVKM. For the CD8 naive samples, CD45RO-negative cells were positively selected for CCR7, yielding a CD45RA+CCR7+ population from which TemRA cells were excluded. The donors were healthy, HIV-negative adults with no recently reported acute infections or vaccinations. Every donor was a Caucasian adult living in Nashville, Tennessee, USA. After blood collection by leukapheresis, PBMCs were isolated using Ficoll-Histopaque density gradient centrifugation and then cryopreserved in the vapor phase of liquid nitrogen. Analytical flow cytometry was used to check the purity and quantity of every magnetically sorted T cell population. Each sorted fraction had its genomic DNA isolated and then quantified by UV absorbance on a Nanodrop 2000c.

TCR CDR3 regions were amplified from genomic DNA by multiplex PCR using the deep immunoSEQ assay. Extracted genomic DNA from each cell subset was spread evenly across all wells of several immunoSEQ 96-well plates, with each plate serving as a replicate. For sorted subsets, each replicate PCR was loaded with 200 ng genomic DNA, equivalent to 32,000 or so T cell genomes. Purified libraries were measured with a Qubit 3.0 fluorometer, size-checked on a Bioanalyzer 2100, and measured again with the KAPA Library Quantification kit. Every immunoSEQ 96-well plate was sequenced on a dedicated single-read 150-cycle Illumina NextSeq 550 flow cell. On the authors' methods: Because the immunoSEQ output held only junctional sequences and lacked quality scores, the filtering could not match the filtering applied to full-length reads. Sequences were annotated with PyIR, a Python wrapper for IgBLAST v1.9, using IMGT germline references to assign V/J genes and CDR3. Any read was removed if the V/J assignment was weak (E-value above 1e-6), the CDR3 was missing, or the read contained stop codons, out-of-frame junctions, or ambiguous translated residues. A V3J clonotype was defined by an identical inferred V gene, J gene, and CDR3 amino acid sequence. The percentage overlap between two repertoires was calculated by dividing the number of shared unique clonotypes by the size of the smaller repertoire. Repertoire richness was assessed with RTK rarefaction, the Chao1 estimator, and Recon v2.1 estimates of unobserved clonotypes. Generation probabilities were computed with OLGA for all TCRbeta clonotypes obtained by the gDNA method from a few donors. TCRdb carries this immuneACCESS record with in-frame sequences only. Its versions omit some clonotypes, under half of them owing to an unresolved V gene in the studies checked, with the rest unexplained. D and trimming were read from the DNA, whereas the V and J calls and clone size are those reported in that table. The sample yields roughly 1,800,000 clones; around 96% were counted once. The top ten clonotypes cover 1% to 1.5% of the sample.

The sequenced material came from naive CD8+ T cells sorted from blood. Taken with the paper, the label for cell subset or site translates to: CD45RA+CCR7+. This chain joins TRBV28 to TRBJ2-1, with the D segment identity uncertain. The TCR sequence derives from a man aged 18 to 30 in good health. The DNA reads as follows: TGTGCCAGCAGTATTCGAGCAAATATGTACAATGAGCAGTTCTTC. Its translation is CASSIRANMYNEQFF.